These T cell receptor beta chains were read from a single sample in a study of blood T cell repertoires in COVID-19. This table comes from immunoSEQ multiplex PCR, and its TCRdb copy is limited to in-frame clones, with some not included. The sample lists approximately 250,000 clones, around 82% occurring once. The sequenced sample consisted of peripheral blood. These receptors were collected from a human donor in a cohort sampled during active COVID-19. The CDR3 runs from the conserved cysteine through the conserved F or W. A D gene is named only where the DNA matches it firmly. Clone size is given for some rows only: seen once, a few or many times, or a class if the clone is expanded.

v_call,clone_size,d_call,j_call,cdr3_nt,cdr3_aa
TRBV20-1,NA,NA,TRBJ1-1,TGCAGTGCTAGAGGGACAGTTGAAGCTTTCTTT,CSARGTVEAFF
TRBV28,NA,NA,TRBJ2-2,TGTGCCAGCACTACGGGCGGGGCCATCGCCGGGGAGCTGTTTTTT,CASTTGGAIAGELFF
TRBV5-1,NA,TRBD1,TRBJ2-6,TGCGCCAGCAGCTCGGGACAGGGTAGCTCTGGGGCCAACGTCCTGACTTTC,CASSSGQGSSGANVLTF
TRBV29-1,NA,NA,TRBJ1-1,TGCAGCGTTGAAGGTGCGGGGATAGTAGAAGCTTTCTTT,CSVEGAGIVEAFF
TRBV7-3,NA,TRBD2,TRBJ2-1,TGTGCCAGCAGCTTAAGACGGGGGACTAGCGGTATAGGGCCCTACAATGAGCAGTTCTTC,CASSLRRGTSGIGPYNEQFF
TRBV13,NA,TRBD1,TRBJ2-7,TGTGCCAGCAGCCATTGGTTCGGCCCGGGACAGGCATCCTACGAGCAGTACTTC,CASSHWFGPGQASYEQYF
TRBV19,once,NA,TRBJ2-3,TGTGCGAGTAGTATAGATCGGCGGACAGATACGCAGTATTTT,CASSIDRRTDTQYF
TRBV5-6,once,NA,TRBJ2-3,TGTGCCAGCAGCTTGGGGATGACAGCAGATACGCAGTATTTT,CASSLGMTADTQYF
TRBV2,NA,NA,TRBJ1-4,TGTGCCAGCAGGGAAACAGGGAGAAATGAAAAACTGTTTTTT,CASRETGRNEKLFF
TRBV6-5,NA,TRBD1,TRBJ2-2,TGTGCCAGCAGAACAAACAGGGGGTATAGGGGGGAGCTGTTTTTT,CASRTNRGYRGELFF